This T cell receptor beta chain was identified during a study of shared clonotypes between healthy human individuals. Between the trimmed V and J ends, which lost 3 bases and 8 bases, there was a span of 11 bases. CDR3 length equals 12 residues. CDR1 is SGHRS, CDR2 YFSETQ, per germline. Measured with immunoSEQ multiplex PCR; TCRdb has only the in-frame clones, and not every one. This sample has some 200,000 clones, with over 80% found just once. Source material: naive CD4+ T cells sorted from blood. Subset specified: CD45RA+ positively selected. This sequence joins TRBV5-1 and TRBJ1-2; D is unclear. The receptor was derived from a woman aged 25-40 years in good health. The CDR3 DNA reads as TGCGCCAGCAGCTCGGATGGGGTCGGCTACACCTTC. Translation: CASSSDGVGYTF.